This T cell receptor (beta chain) was captured in a study of OX40 agonist ivuxolimab in advanced cancers. Clones were sequenced by immunoSEQ multiplex PCR, and TCRdb holds only the in-frame ones, with some missing. The table includes 40,000 to 55,000 clones, 90% to 95% detected once. Sampled blood was obtained at baseline, cycle 4 day 1, and cycle 7 day 1. The clonotype was recovered from an adult with an advanced solid tumor such as melanoma, head and neck, liver or kidney cancer. Specimen: CD4+ or CD8+ T cells sorted from blood, collected in a trial of the OX40 agonist ivuxolimab.

CDR3 sequence reads: CASSFFEVGSEQFF. The CDR3 coding sequence is TGTGCCAGTAGCTTCTTCGAGGTGGGTTCTGAGCAGTTCTTC. V gene TRBV19 combines with J gene TRBJ2-1; D remains unclear. The CDR3 extends over 14 amino acids. CDR1 and CDR2 from the germline V gene are LNHDA and SQIVND (reference sequence). The germline V and J ends were trimmed by 6 bases and 9 bases, with 18 bases remaining between them.